The T cell receptor (beta chain) under discussion was sequenced for a study of Graves' ophthalmopathy and Graves' hyperthyroidism. Trimming removed 3 bases from V and 7 bases from J, with 15 bases in between. Germline V gene sequence: CDR1 DFQATT, CDR2 SNEGSKA (reference sequence). The CDR3 has 13 residues. TCR beta CDR3 amplification used RNA transcripts. Second-round multiplex PCR came after first-round RT-PCR with HTBI primers. Via MiXCR, TCRdb re-called the multiplex PCR reads, giving one row per CDR3 protein. The table records 580,000 or so distinct CDR3 sequences, 39% of them present only once. This clonotype was seen many times. Each diagnosis was determined on the basis of clinical symptoms, serum thyroxine, TRAb, thyroid ultrasound and orbital computed tomography.

Material: peripheral blood or thyroid tissue (not recorded which). The V and J genes are TRBV20-1 and TRBJ1-1; D is possibly TRBD1 (6 bases). This receptor was obtained from an adult man with Graves' hyperthyroidism. The CDR3 DNA follows: TGCAGTGCTAGTGAGGGGGGCGTCCGTGAAGCTTTCTTT. This translates into CSASEGGVREAFF.